The 11 T cell receptor beta chains in this list originate from one sample, sequenced in a study of T-cell memory formation after mild COVID-19. Using its own MiXCR run on the 5' RACE reads, TCRdb lists one record per CDR3 protein. The sample lists around 510,000 distinct CDR3 sequences; about 20% were seen once. Sequencing used PBMCs or a T cell subset sorted from them (not recorded which). These receptor sequences come from an adult woman who had mild COVID-19 (a few samples of this study predate the infection). Cell type and time point are not known.

The chain links TRBV3-1 to TRBJ2-5, with 10 positions matching TRBD1. This CDR3 contains 16 residues. Germline V CDR1 and CDR2: LGHDT, YNNKEL (reference sequence). The J segment lost 0 bases and the V segment lost 4 bases, leaving 5 bases of the junction unmatched. The CDR3 coding sequence is TGTGCCAGCAGCCCAGGGGACAGGGGAGACCAAGAGACCCAGTACTTC. This encodes CASSPGDRGDQETQYF.

This clonotype was seen ten or more times. This chain uses TRBV6-5 with TRBJ2-7; possible D gene TRBD2, 7 bases. This CDR3 comprises 15 residues. From germline, CDR1 is MNHEY and CDR2 SVGAGI. Trimming removed 2 bases from V and 3 bases from J, with 14 bases in between. In nucleotides, the CDR3 is TGTGCCAGCAGTTACAGCAGCGGGACATTCTACGAGCAGTACTTC. This translates into CASSYSSGTFYEQYF.

This rearrangement joins TRBV7-3 to TRBJ2-2, with TRBD2 identical over 7 bases. V gave up 4 bases and J gave up 4 bases; unmatched junction bases: 6. CDR1 is SGHTA, CDR2 FQGTGA, per germline. CDR3 length: 15 amino acids. The CDR3 DNA follows: TGTGCCAGCAGCTCGGGGGGTACGGGCACCGGGGAGCTGTTTTTT. The encoded protein is CASSSGGTGTGELFF.

The J gene is TRBJ1-1, the V gene TRBV10-3; 8 nucleotides align to TRBD1. Germline CDR1 and CDR2: ENHRY and SYGVKD. Germline trimming cut 6 bases from V and 0 bases from J; bases unmatched to any gene: 3. This CDR3 is 14 amino acids long. The CDR3 reads CAIRDRDVNTEAFF. The CDR3 DNA reads as TGTGCCATCAGGGACAGGGACGTGAACACTGAAGCTTTCTTT.

This clonotype showed up just a few times. The rearrangement joins TRBV20-1 to TRBJ1-2; D possibly corresponds to TRBD1 (6 bases). V was trimmed by 1 base and J by 8 bases, leaving 11 bases between them. The CDR3 length is 12 residues. CDR1 is DFQATT, CDR2 SNEGSKA, per germline (reference sequence). For the CDR3, the DNA is TGCAGTGCTAGAGGGACAGTGCTAGGCTACACCTTC. This gives the protein CSARGTVLGYTF.

This CDR3 reads CALKLRDRDVANQPQHF. The CDR3 DNA follows: TGTGCTCTTAAATTGAGAGACAGGGATGTCGCCAATCAGCCCCAGCATTTT. V is TRBV5-6 and J is TRBJ1-5; 7 bases line up with TRBD1. This CDR3 region has 17 residues. Germline CDR1 is SGHDT and CDR2 is YYEEEE.

The V and J genes are TRBV6-5 and TRBJ2-3; 9 nucleotides align to TRBD2. The CDR3 has 14 residues. Germline lookup yields CDR1 MNHEY and CDR2 SVGAGI. V lost 6 bases, J lost 3 bases, and 4 bases stayed unmatched. This CDR3 reads CASRRTSATDTQYF. The CDR3 nucleotides are TGTGCCAGCAGGCGGACTAGCGCGACAGATACGCAGTATTTT.

This clonotype came up a few times. The chain uses TRBV5-1 and TRBJ2-7; a weak D match, TRBD2 (5 bases). Germline V lookup: CDR1 SGHRS, CDR2 YFSETQ. Deletions cut 2 bases from V and 4 bases from J, with 10 bases between. This CDR3 has 13 residues. Written as DNA, the CDR3 is TGCGCCAGCAGCTTCCGGGATTTTTACGAGCAGTACTTC. Its translation is CASSFRDFYEQYF. Drawing the rest from reference TRBV5-1 and TRBJ2-7, the complete variable domain is KAGVTQTPRYLIKTRGQQVTLSCSPISGHRSVSWYQQTPGQGLQFLFEYFSETQRNKGNFPGRFSGRQFSNSRSEMNVSTLELGDSALYLCASSFRDFYEQYFGPGTRLTVT.

The chain is built from TRBV6-2 or TRBV6-3 and TRBJ1-1; possibly TRBD1 for D (5 bases). Trimming shortened V by 5 bases and J by 4 bases, and 11 bases separated the two germline ends. Germline assignment: CDR1 MNHEY and CDR2 SVGEGT. The CDR3 consists of 13 residues. The CDR3 DNA reads TGTGCCAGCAGTAAGCTGGGGGGCACTGAAGCTTTCTTT. Amino acids: CASSKLGGTEAFF.

This clonotype was detected a few times. The V and J genes are TRBV29-1 and TRBJ1-1, with D perhaps TRBD1 (5 bases). With 5 bases removed from V and 11 bases from J, the gap between germline ends came to 12 bases. This CDR3 comprises 10 residues. Per the germline V gene, CDR1 is SQVTM and CDR2 is ANQGSEA. The CDR3 sequence is CSVSTGLAFF. The CDR3 DNA reads as TGCAGCGTTTCTACAGGTTTGGCTTTCTTT.

The J gene is TRBJ2-3, the V gene TRBV9; TRBD1 matches 7 bases. Trimming took 4 bases from V and 0 from J; bases not matched to a gene: 8. This CDR3 is built from 16 residues. The germline V gene has CDR1 SGDLS and CDR2 YYNGEE. CDR3 nucleotides: TGTGCCAGCAGCCTTGGACAGGTGCCTAGCACAGATACGCAGTATTTT. Its protein product is CASSLGQVPSTDTQYF. Supplemented by reference TRBV9 and TRBJ2-3, the full variable domain reads DSGVTQTPKHLITATGQRVTLRCSPRSGDLSVYWYQQSLDQGLQFLIQYYNGEERAKGNILERFSAQQFPDLHSELNLSSLELGDSALYFCASSLGQVPSTDTQYFGPGTRLTVL.